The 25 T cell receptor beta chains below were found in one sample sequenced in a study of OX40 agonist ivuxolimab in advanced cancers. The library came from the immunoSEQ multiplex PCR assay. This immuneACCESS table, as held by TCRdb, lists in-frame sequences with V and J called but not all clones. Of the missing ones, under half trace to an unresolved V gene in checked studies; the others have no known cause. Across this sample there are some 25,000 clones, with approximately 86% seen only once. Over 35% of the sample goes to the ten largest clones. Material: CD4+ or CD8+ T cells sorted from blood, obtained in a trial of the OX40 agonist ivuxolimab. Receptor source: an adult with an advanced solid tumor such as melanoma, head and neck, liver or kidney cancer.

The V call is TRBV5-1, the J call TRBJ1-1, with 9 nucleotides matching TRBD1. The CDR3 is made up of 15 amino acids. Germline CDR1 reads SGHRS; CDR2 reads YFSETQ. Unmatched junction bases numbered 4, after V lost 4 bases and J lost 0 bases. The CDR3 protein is CASSRGQGLNTEAFF. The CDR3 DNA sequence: TGCGCCAGCAGCCGCGGACAGGGGTTGAACACTGAAGCTTTCTTT.

The CDR3 DNA is TGTGCCACCAGCAGAGGCGGACAGTCGATCAATCAGCCCCAGCATTTT. This encodes CATSRGGQSINQPQHF. This chain links TRBV15 with TRBJ1-5; D perhaps matches TRBD1 (6 bases). V lost 1 base and J lost 3, with 13 bases in between. The CDR3 runs to 16 residues. Germline values: CDR1 LNHNV, CDR2 YYDKDF (reference sequence). The full variable domain, its missing parts supplied by reference TRBV15 and TRBJ1-5, is DAMVIQNPRYQVTQFGKPVTLSCSQTLNHNVMYWYQQKSSQAPKLLFHYYDKDFNNEADTPDNFQSRRPNTSFCFLDIRSPGLGDTAMYLCATSRGGQSINQPQHFGDGTRLSIL.

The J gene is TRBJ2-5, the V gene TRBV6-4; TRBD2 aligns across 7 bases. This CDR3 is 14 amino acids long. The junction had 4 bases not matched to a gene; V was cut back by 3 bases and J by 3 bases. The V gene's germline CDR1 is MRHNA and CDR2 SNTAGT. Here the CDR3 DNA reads TGTGCCAGCAGTGAAAGGGGAGGGGAAGAGACCCAGTACTTC. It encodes CASSERGGEETQYF.

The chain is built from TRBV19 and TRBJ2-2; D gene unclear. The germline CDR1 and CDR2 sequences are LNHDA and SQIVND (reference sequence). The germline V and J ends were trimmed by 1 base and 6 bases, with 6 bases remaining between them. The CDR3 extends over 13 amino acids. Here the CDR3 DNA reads TGTGCCAGTAGTATAGGGGGTCCCGGGGAGCTGTTTTTT. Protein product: CASSIGGPGELFF.

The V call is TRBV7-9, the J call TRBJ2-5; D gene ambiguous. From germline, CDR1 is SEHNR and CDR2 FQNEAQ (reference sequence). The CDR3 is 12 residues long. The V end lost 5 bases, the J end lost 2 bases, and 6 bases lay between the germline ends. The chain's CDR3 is CASSPEQETQYF. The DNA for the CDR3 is TGTGCCAGCAGCCCCGAGCAAGAGACCCAGTACTTC.

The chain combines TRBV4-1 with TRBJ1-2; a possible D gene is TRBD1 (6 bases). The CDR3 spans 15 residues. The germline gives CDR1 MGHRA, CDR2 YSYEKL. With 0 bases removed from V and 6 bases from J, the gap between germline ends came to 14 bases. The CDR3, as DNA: TGCGCCAGCAGCCAAGACCAGCTAAGGGGGAATGGCTACACCTTC. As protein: CASSQDQLRGNGYTF.

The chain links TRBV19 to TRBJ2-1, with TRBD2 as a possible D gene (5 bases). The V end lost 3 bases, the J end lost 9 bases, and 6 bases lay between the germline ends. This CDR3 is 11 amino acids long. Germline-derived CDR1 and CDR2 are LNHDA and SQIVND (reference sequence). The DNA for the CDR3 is TGTGCCAGTAGTATGGGAGCTGAGCAGTTCTTC. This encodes CASSMGAEQFF. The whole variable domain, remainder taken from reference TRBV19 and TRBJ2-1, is DGGITQSPKYLFRKEGQNVTLSCEQNLNHDAMYWYRQDPGQGLRLIYYSQIVNDFQKGDIAEGYSVSREKKESFPLTVTSAQKNPTAFYLCASSMGAEQFFGPGTRLTVL.

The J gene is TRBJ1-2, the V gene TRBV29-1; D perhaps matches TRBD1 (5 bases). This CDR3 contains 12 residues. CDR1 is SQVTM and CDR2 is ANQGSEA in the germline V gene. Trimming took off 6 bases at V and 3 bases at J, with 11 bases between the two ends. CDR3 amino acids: CSVLRGDYGYTF. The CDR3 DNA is TGCAGCGTACTACGGGGGGACTATGGCTACACCTTC.

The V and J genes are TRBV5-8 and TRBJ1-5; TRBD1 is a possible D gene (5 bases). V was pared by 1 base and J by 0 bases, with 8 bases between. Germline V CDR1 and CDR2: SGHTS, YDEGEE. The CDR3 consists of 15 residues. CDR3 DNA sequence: TGTGCCAGCAGCTTGCAAGGGGCTAGCAATCAGCCCCAGCATTTT. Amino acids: CASSLQGASNQPQHF.

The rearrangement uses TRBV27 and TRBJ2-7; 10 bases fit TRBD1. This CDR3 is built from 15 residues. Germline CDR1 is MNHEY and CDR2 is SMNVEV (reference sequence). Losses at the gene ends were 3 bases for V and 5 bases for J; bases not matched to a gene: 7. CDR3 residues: CASSFGTGVWNEQYF. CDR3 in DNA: TGTGCCAGCAGTTTCGGGACAGGGGTGTGGAACGAGCAGTACTTC.

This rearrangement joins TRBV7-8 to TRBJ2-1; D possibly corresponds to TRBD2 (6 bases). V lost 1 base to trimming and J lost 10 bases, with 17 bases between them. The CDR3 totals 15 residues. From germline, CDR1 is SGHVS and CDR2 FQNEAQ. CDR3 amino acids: CASSLDYTEGREQFF. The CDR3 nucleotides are TGTGCCAGCAGCTTAGATTACACGGAGGGCCGCGAGCAGTTCTTC. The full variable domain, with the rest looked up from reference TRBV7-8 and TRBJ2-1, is GAGVSQSPRYKVAKRGQDVALRCDPISGHVSLFWYQQALGQGPEFLTYFQNEAQLDKSGLPSDRFFAERPEGSVSTLKIQRTQQEDSAVYLCASSLDYTEGREQFFGPGTRLTVL.

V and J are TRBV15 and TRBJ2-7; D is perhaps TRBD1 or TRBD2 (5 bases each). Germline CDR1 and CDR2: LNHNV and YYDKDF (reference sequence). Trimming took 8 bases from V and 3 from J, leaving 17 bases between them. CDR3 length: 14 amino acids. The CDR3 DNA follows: TGTGCCACCTACCCTCGGGACGTGATCTACGAGCAGTACTTC. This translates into CATYPRDVIYEQYF.

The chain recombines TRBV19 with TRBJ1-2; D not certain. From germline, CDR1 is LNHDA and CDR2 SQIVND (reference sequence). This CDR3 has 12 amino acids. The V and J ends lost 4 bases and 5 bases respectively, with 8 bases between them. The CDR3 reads CASSKGRYGYTF. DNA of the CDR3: TGTGCCAGTAGTAAGGGAAGATATGGCTACACCTTC.

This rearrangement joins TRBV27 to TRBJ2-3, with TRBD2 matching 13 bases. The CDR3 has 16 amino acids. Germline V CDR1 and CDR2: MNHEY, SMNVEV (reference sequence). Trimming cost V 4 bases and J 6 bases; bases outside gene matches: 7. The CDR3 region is CASSSRTSGSGDTQYF. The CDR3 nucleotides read TGTGCCAGCAGTTCCCGGACTAGCGGGAGTGGTGATACGCAGTATTTT.

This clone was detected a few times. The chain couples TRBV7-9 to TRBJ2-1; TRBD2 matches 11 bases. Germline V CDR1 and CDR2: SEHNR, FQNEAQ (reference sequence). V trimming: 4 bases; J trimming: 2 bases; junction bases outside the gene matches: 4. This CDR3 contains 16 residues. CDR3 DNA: TGTGCCAGCAGCTCAATAGCGGGAGGGACCTACAATGAGCAGTTCTTC. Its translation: CASSSIAGGTYNEQFF.

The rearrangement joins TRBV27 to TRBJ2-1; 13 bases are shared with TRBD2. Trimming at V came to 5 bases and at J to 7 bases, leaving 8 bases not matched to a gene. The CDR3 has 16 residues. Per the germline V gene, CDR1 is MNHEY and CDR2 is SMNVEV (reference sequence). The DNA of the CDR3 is TGTGCCAGCAGTCCGCGGACTAGCGGGAGTGGTAATGAGCAGTTCTTC. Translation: CASSPRTSGSGNEQFF.

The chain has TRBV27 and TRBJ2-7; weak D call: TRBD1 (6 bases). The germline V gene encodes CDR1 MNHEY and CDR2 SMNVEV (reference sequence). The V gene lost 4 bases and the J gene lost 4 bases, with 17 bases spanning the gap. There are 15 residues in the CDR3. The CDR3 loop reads CASSSRDMEGYEQYF. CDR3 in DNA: TGTGCCAGCAGTTCCCGGGACATGGAAGGGTACGAGCAGTACTTC.

The CDR3 loop is CASSFYGSFGQFF. The CDR3 coding sequence is TGTGCCAGCAGCTTTTATGGTAGCTTCGGGCAGTTCTTC. The chain couples TRBV7-9 to TRBJ2-1; the D is unclear. The CDR3 is 13 amino acids. The germline CDR1 and CDR2 sequences are SEHNR and FQNEAQ (reference sequence). Trimming stripped 3 bases from V and 12 bases from J, with 15 bases between.

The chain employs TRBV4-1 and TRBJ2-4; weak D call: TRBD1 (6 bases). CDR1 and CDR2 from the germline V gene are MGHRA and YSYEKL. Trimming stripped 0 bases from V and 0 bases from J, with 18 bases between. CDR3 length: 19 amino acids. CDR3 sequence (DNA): TGCGCCAGCAGCCAAGAGGGACAAGACTATTCCCTAGCCAAAAACATTCAGTACTTC. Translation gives CASSQEGQDYSLAKNIQYF.

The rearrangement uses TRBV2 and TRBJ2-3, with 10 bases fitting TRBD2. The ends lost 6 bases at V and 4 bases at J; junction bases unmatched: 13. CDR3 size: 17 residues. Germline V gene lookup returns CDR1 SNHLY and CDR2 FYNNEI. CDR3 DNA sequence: TGTGCCAGCAGCGATCCTAGCGGGAGTCCCTTCCCAGATACGCAGTATTTT. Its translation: CASSDPSGSPFPDTQYF.

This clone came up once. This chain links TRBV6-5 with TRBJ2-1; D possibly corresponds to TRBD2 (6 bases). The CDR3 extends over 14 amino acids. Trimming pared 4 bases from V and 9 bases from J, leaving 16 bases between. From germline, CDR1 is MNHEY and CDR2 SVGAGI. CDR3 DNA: TGTGCCAGCAGTTTTTCGGGGGACGGCGGTGAGCAGTTCTTC. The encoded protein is CASSFSGDGGEQFF.

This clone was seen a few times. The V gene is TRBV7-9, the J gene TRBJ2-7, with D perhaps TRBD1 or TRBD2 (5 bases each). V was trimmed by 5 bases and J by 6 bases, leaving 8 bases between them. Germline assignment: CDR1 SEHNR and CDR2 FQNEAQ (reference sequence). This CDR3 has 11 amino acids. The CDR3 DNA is TGTGCCAGCAGCCCTGGGGGCGAGCAGTACTTC. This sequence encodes CASSPGGEQYF.

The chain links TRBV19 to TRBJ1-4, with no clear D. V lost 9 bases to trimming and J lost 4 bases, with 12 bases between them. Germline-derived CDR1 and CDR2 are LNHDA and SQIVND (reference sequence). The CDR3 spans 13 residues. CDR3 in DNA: TGTGCCAGCACGACAAACGTTAATGAAAAACTGTTTTTT. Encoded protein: CASTTNVNEKLFF.

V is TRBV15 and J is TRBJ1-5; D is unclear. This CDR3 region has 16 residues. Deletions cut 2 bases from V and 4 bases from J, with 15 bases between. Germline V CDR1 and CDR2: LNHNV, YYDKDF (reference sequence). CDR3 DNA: TGTGCCACCAGCAGAAGAACAAGGCTGGATAATCAGCCCCAGCATTTT. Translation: CATSRRTRLDNQPQHF.

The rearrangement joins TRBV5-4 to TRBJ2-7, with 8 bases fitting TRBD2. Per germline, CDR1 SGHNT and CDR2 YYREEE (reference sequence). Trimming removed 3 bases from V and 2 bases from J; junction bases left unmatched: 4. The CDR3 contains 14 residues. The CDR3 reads CASSSGLEPYEQYF. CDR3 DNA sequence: TGTGCCAGCAGCTCGGGACTAGAGCCCTACGAGCAGTACTTC.